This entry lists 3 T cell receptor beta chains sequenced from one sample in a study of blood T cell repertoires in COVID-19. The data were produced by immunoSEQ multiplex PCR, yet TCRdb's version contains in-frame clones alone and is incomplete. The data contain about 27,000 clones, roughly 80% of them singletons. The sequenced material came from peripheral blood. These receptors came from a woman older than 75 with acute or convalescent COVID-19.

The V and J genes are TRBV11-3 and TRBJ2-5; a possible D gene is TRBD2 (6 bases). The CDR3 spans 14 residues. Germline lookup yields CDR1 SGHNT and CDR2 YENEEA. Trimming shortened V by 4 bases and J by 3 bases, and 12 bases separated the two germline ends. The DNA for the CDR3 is TGTGCCAGCAGCTCCCGGGGCGGGAAAGAGACCCAGTACTTC. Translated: CASSSRGGKETQYF.

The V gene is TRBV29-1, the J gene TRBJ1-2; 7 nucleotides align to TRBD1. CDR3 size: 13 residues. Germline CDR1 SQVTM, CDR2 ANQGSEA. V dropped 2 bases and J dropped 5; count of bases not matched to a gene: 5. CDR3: CSVEKGAQYGYTF. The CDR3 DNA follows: TGCAGCGTTGAAAAGGGGGCGCAGTATGGCTACACCTTC.

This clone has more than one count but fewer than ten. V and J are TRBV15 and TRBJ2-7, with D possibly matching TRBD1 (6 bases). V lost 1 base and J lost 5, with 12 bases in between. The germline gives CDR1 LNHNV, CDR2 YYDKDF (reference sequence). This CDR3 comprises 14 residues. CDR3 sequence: CATSRGDTSNEQYF. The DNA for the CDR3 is TGTGCCACCAGCAGAGGGGACACTTCTAACGAGCAGTACTTC.